Listed here are 27 T cell receptor beta chains from one sample, sequenced in a study of blood T cell repertoires in COVID-19. Produced via immunoSEQ multiplex PCR; TCRdb's table is partial and in-frame only. The sample consists of 100,000 to 120,000 clones, approximately 83% of them appearing once. The sample consisted of peripheral blood. These TCRs come from a woman aged 70-85 years with acute or convalescent COVID-19.

V usage is TRBV3-1 (or the pseudogene TRBV3-2) and J usage is TRBJ2-3, with 12 bases fitting TRBD2. Trimming at V came to 0 bases and at J to 0 bases, leaving 4 bases not matched to a gene. The CDR3 spans 18 residues. Germline V gene sequence: CDR1 LGHDT, CDR2 YNNKEL (reference sequence). Here the CDR3 DNA reads TGTGCCAGCAGCCAAGACCTAGCGGGGGGGCCTAGCACAGATACGCAGTATTTT. Residues: CASSQDLAGGPSTDTQYF.

This chain joins TRBV5-1 and TRBJ2-7, with 8 nucleotides matching TRBD1. The CDR3 consists of 15 residues. V lost 0 bases, J lost 7 bases, and 9 bases stayed unmatched. Germline values: CDR1 SGHRS, CDR2 YFSETQ. In DNA form, the CDR3 reads TGCGCCAGCAGCTTGGCGACAGGGGCGTCCAGGGAGCAGTACTTC. Protein: CASSLATGASREQYF.

The rearrangement links TRBV24-1 to TRBJ2-3; 11 nucleotides align to TRBD2. The V and J ends lost 4 bases and 0 bases, in that order; junction bases with no gene match: 2. The CDR3 loop spans 16 amino acids. Germline V gene sequence: CDR1 KGHDR, CDR2 SFDVKD. The CDR3 DNA reads as TGTGCCACCAGTGAAACTAGCGGGGGAAGCACAGATACGCAGTATTTT. It specifies CATSETSGGSTDTQYF.

CDR3: CAWSVSGGNTEAFF. The CDR3 DNA is TGTGCCTGGAGTGTTTCGGGGGGTAACACTGAAGCTTTCTTT. V gene TRBV30 combines with J gene TRBJ1-1, with D possibly being TRBD1 (5 bases). CDR3 size: 14 residues. Trimming pared 0 bases from V and 2 bases from J, leaving 10 bases between. Germline CDR1 is GTSNPN and CDR2 is SVGIG (reference sequence).

This rearrangement joins TRBV19 to TRBJ1-1; a weak D match, TRBD1 (6 bases). CDR1 and CDR2 (germline): LNHDA, SQIVND (reference sequence). The germline V and J ends were trimmed by 1 base and 4 bases, with 13 bases remaining between them. The CDR3 has 15 residues. Written as DNA, the CDR3 is TGTGCCAGTAGTATAGGTTCAGGGGCGACCACTGAAGCTTTCTTT. Translating it yields CASSIGSGATTEAFF.

V gene TRBV9 combines with J gene TRBJ2-7, with TRBD1 identical over 11 bases. Germline assignment: CDR1 SGDLS and CDR2 YYNGEE. The V and J ends lost 2 bases and 7 bases, in that order; junction bases with no gene match: 8. CDR3 length: 15 residues. In nucleotides, the CDR3 is TGTGCCAGCAGCGTGTCGGGACAGGGGGGTAGGGAGCAGTACTTC. Translating gives CASSVSGQGGREQYF.

This clone has just one count. This chain connects TRBV9 to TRBJ1-2; possible D gene TRBD1, 5 bases. The CDR3 runs to 12 residues. CDR1 and CDR2 from the germline V gene are SGDLS and YYNGEE. V lost 0 bases, J lost 7 bases, and 7 bases lay in between. The CDR3 loop reads CASSVVGAGYTF. The DNA for the CDR3 is TGTGCCAGCAGCGTAGTTGGGGCTGGCTACACCTTC.

The genes are TRBV2 and TRBJ1-1, with D tentatively TRBD1 (5 bases). The CDR3 totals 16 residues. V gave up 0 bases and J gave up 7 bases, with 18 bases separating them. The germline gives CDR1 SNHLY, CDR2 FYNNEI. The CDR3 reads CASSEALPATRVEAFF. The CDR3 DNA reads as TGTGCCAGCAGTGAAGCGCTTCCCGCAACCAGGGTTGAAGCTTTCTTT.

The rearrangement uses TRBV28 and TRBJ2-1, with a tentative D call TRBD2 (5 bases). V was trimmed by 7 bases and J by 0 bases, leaving 16 bases between them. Germline V CDR1 and CDR2: MDHEN, SYDVKM. CDR3 length: 16 residues. CDR3 amino acids: CASNGREPGSYNEQFF. CDR3 bases: TGTGCCAGCAATGGCCGGGAACCAGGCTCCTACAATGAGCAGTTCTTC.

This chain joins TRBV7-2 and TRBJ1-6; D is perhaps TRBD1 (5 bases). CDR1 SGHTA and CDR2 FQGNSA come from the germline V gene. The CDR3 spans 15 residues. Trimming left V 1 base short and J 5 bases short, with 9 bases between. The chain's CDR3 is CASSLGGGDNSPLHF. CDR3 coding DNA: TGTGCCAGCAGCTTAGGAGGAGGGGATAATTCACCCCTCCACTTT.

This clone was recorded once. The rearrangement uses TRBV30 and TRBJ2-6; TRBD2 might be the D (6 bases). Germline values: CDR1 GTSNPN, CDR2 SVGIG (reference sequence). The length of the CDR3 is 16 residues. With 1 base removed from V and 0 bases from J, the gap between germline ends came to 10 bases. CDR3 amino acids: CAWSGTGLSGANVLTF. The CDR3 nucleotides read TGTGCCTGGAGTGGAACGGGACTCTCTGGGGCCAACGTCCTGACTTTC.

This chain links TRBV5-1 with TRBJ2-3; D possibly corresponds to TRBD2 (7 bases). With 2 bases removed from V and 3 bases from J, the gap between germline ends came to 13 bases. Germline CDR1 and CDR2: SGHRS and YFSETQ. This CDR3 spans 15 amino acids. Written as DNA, the CDR3 is TGCGCCAGCAGCTTCGACAAGGGGGGGACAGATACGCAGTATTTT. Residues: CASSFDKGGTDTQYF. Full variable domain (missing parts from reference TRBV5-1 and TRBJ2-3): KAGVTQTPRYLIKTRGQQVTLSCSPISGHRSVSWYQQTPGQGLQFLFEYFSETQRNKGNFPGRFSGRQFSNSRSEMNVSTLELGDSALYLCASSFDKGGTDTQYFGPGTRLTVL.

The chain has TRBV19 and TRBJ1-1; 9 positions agree with TRBD1. This CDR3 has 15 amino acids. CDR1 and CDR2 (germline): LNHDA, SQIVND (reference sequence). Germline trimming cut 7 bases from V and 2 bases from J; bases unmatched to any gene: 8. Here the CDR3 reads CASIHNRGQNTEAFF. CDR3 in DNA: TGTGCCAGTATACACAACAGGGGGCAAAACACTGAAGCTTTCTTT.

The rearrangement joins TRBV10-3 to TRBJ2-7; 13 bases match TRBD2. V dropped 6 bases and J dropped 0; count of bases not matched to a gene: 11. Per germline, CDR1 ENHRY and CDR2 SYGVKD. The CDR3 has 18 residues. CDR3 in amino acids: CAISQAGTSGTRSYEQYF. The CDR3 DNA is TGTGCCATCAGCCAAGCCGGGACTAGCGGGACCCGCTCCTACGAGCAGTACTTC.

The V call is TRBV30, the J call TRBJ2-7; no definite D call. Per the germline V gene, CDR1 is GTSNPN and CDR2 is SVGIG (reference sequence). Between the trimmed V and J ends, which lost 2 bases and 3 bases, there was a span of 8 bases. The CDR3 spans 12 residues. This chain's CDR3 is CAWSPLRYEQYF. For the CDR3, the DNA is TGTGCCTGGAGTCCCTTGCGCTACGAGCAGTACTTC.

This clone has just a few counts. This chain uses TRBV28 with TRBJ1-2; D ambiguous. This CDR3 region has 14 residues. V was clipped by 2 bases and J by 4 bases, with 11 bases between them. The germline CDR1 and CDR2 sequences are MDHEN and SYDVKM. As DNA, the CDR3 is TGTGCCAGCAGTTTAGAGATCAACTCCTATGGCTACACCTTC. This gives the protein CASSLEINSYGYTF.

In this sample, this clone turned up a few times. The chain recombines TRBV12-3 or TRBV12-4 with TRBJ2-1; a possible D gene is TRBD2 (6 bases). This CDR3 spans 13 amino acids. V dropped 8 bases and J dropped 0 bases, with 8 bases sitting between them. CDR3 bases: TGTGCCAGCGGGGGGTCCTCCTACAATGAGCAGTTCTTC. Protein sequence: CASGGSSYNEQFF.

This clone showed up just a few times. The V gene is TRBV4-1, the J gene TRBJ1-4, with D perhaps matching TRBD1 (6 bases). CDR3 length equals 17 residues. Germline V lookup: CDR1 MGHRA, CDR2 YSYEKL. The V end was cut by 4 bases, the J end by 1 base, with 16 bases between. CDR3 amino acids: CASSPPTGSVTNEKLFF. In DNA, the CDR3 is TGCGCCAGCAGCCCCCCCACAGGGTCGGTAACTAATGAAAAACTGTTTTTT.

The sample holds a few counts of this clone. The chain combines TRBV5-1 with TRBJ1-2, with a tentative D call TRBD1 (5 bases). The germline gives CDR1 SGHRS, CDR2 YFSETQ. Trimming removed 0 bases at V and 3 bases at J, with 12 bases between. CDR3 length: 15 residues. The chain's CDR3 is CASSLAPGMDYGYTF. The DNA of the CDR3 is TGCGCCAGCAGCTTGGCCCCAGGGATGGACTATGGCTACACCTTC.

In the case of this clone: Within the sample, other DNA sequences also encode this same CDR3. The chain combines TRBV9 with TRBJ1-4, with a possible D match to TRBD1 (5 bases). Germline CDR1 reads SGDLS; CDR2 reads YYNGEE. The CDR3 has 14 residues. Trimming removed 0 bases at V and 4 bases at J, with 7 bases between. This CDR3 reads CASSVGQGNEKLFF. The CDR3 DNA sequence: TGTGCCAGCAGCGTAGGGCAGGGTAATGAAAAACTGTTTTTT.

The CDR3 DNA reads TGTGCCAGCAGCTTAGAAGGACTGAGCAATCAGCCCCAGCATTTT. Its protein is CASSLEGLSNQPQHF. The chain combines TRBV7-2 with TRBJ1-5; D not certain. Germline-derived CDR1 and CDR2 are SGHTA and FQGNSA. The CDR3 has 15 amino acids. V was cut by 1 base and J by 1 base, with 8 bases left in between.

The chain combines TRBV5-6 with TRBJ2-3, with 9 bases aligning to TRBD2. Trimming removed 0 bases from V and 2 bases from J; junction bases left unmatched: 4. Per germline, CDR1 SGHDT and CDR2 YYEEEE. This CDR3 has 16 residues. The CDR3 reads CASSLGLAGYTDTQYF. CDR3 nucleotide sequence: TGTGCCAGCAGCTTGGGCCTAGCGGGGTACACAGATACGCAGTATTTT.

This rearrangement joins TRBV28 to TRBJ2-7; 10 bases are shared with TRBD1. Trimming removed 6 bases from V and 3 bases from J; junction bases left unmatched: 5. Germline V lookup: CDR1 MDHEN, CDR2 SYDVKM. CDR3 length equals 14 residues. The DNA of the CDR3 is TGTGCCAGCAGATCGGGACAGGGGAGCTACGAGCAGTACGTC. The encoded protein is CASRSGQGSYEQYV.

The chain uses TRBV7-9 and TRBJ2-2; 8 nucleotides agree with TRBD1. There are 17 residues in the CDR3. Losses at the gene ends were 2 bases for V and 4 bases for J; bases not matched to a gene: 9. From germline, CDR1 is SEHNR and CDR2 FQNEAQ (reference sequence). DNA for the CDR3: TGTGCCAGCAGCTTAAGTGCTGGACAGGGCGCCACCGGGGAGCTGTTTTTT. Amino acids: CASSLSAGQGATGELFF.

V and J are TRBV5-1 and TRBJ2-5; TRBD1 is a possible D gene (6 bases). Trimming pared 3 bases from V and 5 bases from J, leaving 11 bases between. This CDR3 has 13 residues. The germline V gene has CDR1 SGHRS and CDR2 YFSETQ. The CDR3: CASSSTGKETQYF. The DNA of the CDR3 is TGCGCCAGCAGCTCCACAGGGAAGGAGACCCAGTACTTC.

This rearrangement joins TRBV6-6 to TRBJ2-1, with 8 positions matching TRBD1. The CDR3 has 13 residues. Trimming at V came to 6 bases and at J to 2 bases, leaving 0 bases not matched to a gene. Germline-derived CDR1 and CDR2 are MNHNY and SVGAGI (reference sequence). The CDR3 nucleotides read TGTGCCAGCAGGACAGGGGCCTACAATGAGCAGTTCTTC. This gives the protein CASRTGAYNEQFF.

The genes are TRBV18 and TRBJ2-7; 9 bases map to TRBD2. With 2 bases clipped from V and 5 bases from J, the junction kept 7 bases outside the gene matches. The germline CDR1 and CDR2 sequences are KGHSH and LQKENI. This CDR3 is 15 amino acids long. Here the CDR3 reads CASSPRASGNNEQYF. The CDR3 nucleotides are TGTGCCAGCTCACCAAGGGCTAGCGGGAACAACGAGCAGTACTTC.